Sequencing of this T cell receptor beta chain was carried out in a study of blood T cell repertoires in COVID-19. On the study more broadly: Acute-phase and convalescent COVID-19 samples originated in the United States, Italy and Spain. Sample material is recorded as cDNA or gDNA derived from T cells, B-cell-depleted T cells, or PBMCs.

Source study methods: By means of reference gene primer amplification, nucleated cell counts were estimated. Profiling relied on immunoSEQ multiplex PCR, and the TCRdb table lists in-frame clones only, not all of them. V and J calls and clone size are those listed in that table; D and trimming were worked out from the DNA. The sample holds 150,000 to 200,000 clones, about 80% seen once. The CDR3 extends over 19 amino acids. V dropped 1 base and J dropped 1; count of bases not matched to a gene: 13. The germline gives CDR1 MNHEY, CDR2 SMNVEV (reference sequence). Only one count was recorded for this clone.

The source material was peripheral blood. This chain connects TRBV27 to TRBJ2-3, with TRBD2 matching 8 bases. The TCR sequence derives from a human donor in a cohort sampled during active COVID-19. CDR3 DNA: TGTGCCAGCAGTTTATTAGGCAGGGAGACAGCGGGGGGCACAGATACGCAGTATTTT. Translating gives CASSLLGRETAGGTDTQYF.